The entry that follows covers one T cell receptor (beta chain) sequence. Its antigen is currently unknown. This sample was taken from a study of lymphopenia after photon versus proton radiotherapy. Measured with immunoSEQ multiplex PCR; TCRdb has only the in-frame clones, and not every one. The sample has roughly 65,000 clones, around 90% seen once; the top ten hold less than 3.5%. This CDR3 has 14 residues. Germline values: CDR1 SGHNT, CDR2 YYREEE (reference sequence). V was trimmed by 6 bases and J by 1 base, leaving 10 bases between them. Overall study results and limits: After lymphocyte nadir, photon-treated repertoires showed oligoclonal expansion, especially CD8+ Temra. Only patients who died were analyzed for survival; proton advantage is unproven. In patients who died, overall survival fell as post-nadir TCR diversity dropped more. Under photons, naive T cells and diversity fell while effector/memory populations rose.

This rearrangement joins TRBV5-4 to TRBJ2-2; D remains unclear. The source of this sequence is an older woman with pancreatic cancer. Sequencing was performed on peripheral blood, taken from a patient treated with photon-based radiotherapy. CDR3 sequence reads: CASTPTLNTGELFF. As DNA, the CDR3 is TGTGCCAGCACCCCGACGCTGAACACCGGGGAGCTGTTTTTT. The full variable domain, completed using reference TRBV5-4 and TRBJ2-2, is ETGVTQSPTHLIKTRGQQVTLRCSSQSGHNTVSWYQQALGQGPQFIFQYYREEENGRGNFPPRFSGLQFPNYSSELNVNALELDDSALYLCASTPTLNTGELFFGEGSRLTVL.